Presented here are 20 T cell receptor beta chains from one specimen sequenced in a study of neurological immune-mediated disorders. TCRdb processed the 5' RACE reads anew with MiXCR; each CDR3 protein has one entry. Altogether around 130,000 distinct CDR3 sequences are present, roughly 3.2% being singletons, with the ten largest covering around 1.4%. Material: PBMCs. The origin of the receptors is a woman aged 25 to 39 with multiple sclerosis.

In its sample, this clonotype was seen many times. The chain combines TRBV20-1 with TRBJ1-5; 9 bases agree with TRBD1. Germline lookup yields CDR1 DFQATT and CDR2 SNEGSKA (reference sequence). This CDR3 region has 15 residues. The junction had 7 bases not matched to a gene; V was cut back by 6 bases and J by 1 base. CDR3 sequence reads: CSASAGTGSNQPQHF. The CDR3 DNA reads TGCAGTGCCTCAGCCGGGACAGGGAGCAATCAGCCCCAGCATTTT.

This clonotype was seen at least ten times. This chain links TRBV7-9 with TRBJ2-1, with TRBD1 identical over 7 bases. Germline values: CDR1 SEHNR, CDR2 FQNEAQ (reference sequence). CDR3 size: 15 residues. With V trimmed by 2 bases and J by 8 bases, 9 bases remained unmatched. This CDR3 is CASSLQDRALDEQFF. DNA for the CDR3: TGTGCCAGCAGCTTACAAGACAGGGCCCTTGATGAGCAGTTCTTC. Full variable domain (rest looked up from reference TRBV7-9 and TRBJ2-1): DTGVSQNPRHKITKRGQNVTFRCDPISEHNRLYWYRQTLGQGPEFLTYFQNEAQLEKSRLLSDRFSAERPKGSFSTLEIQRTEQGDSAMYLCASSLQDRALDEQFFGPGTRLTVL.

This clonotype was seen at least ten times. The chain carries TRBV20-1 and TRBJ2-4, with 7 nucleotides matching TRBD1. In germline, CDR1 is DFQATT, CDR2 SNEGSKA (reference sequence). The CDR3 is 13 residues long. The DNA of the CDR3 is TGCAGCGCAGGACAGGAAGCCAAAAACATTCAGTACTTC. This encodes CSAGQEAKNIQYF.

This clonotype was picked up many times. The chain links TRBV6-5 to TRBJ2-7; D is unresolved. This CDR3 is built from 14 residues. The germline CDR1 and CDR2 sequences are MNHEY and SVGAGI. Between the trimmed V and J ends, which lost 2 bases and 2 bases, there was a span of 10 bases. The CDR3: CASSYGRYAYEQYF. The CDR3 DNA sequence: TGTGCCAGCAGTTACGGCAGGTATGCCTACGAGCAGTACTTC.

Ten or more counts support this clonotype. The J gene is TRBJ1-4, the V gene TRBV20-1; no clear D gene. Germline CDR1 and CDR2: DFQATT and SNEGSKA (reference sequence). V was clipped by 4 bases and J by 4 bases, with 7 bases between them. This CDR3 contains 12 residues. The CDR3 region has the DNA TGCAGTGCTACTGCCCATAATGAAAAACTGTTTTTT. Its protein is CSATAHNEKLFF.

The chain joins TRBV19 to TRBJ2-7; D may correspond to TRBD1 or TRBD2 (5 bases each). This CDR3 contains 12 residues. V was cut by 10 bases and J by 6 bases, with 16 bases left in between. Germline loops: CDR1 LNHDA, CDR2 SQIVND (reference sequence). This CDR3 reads CATRGVSGEQYF. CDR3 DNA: TGTGCCACAAGAGGGGTGTCGGGCGAGCAGTACTTC.

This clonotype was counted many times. The CDR3 DNA is TGTGCCAGCAGCGGAGATGCCGGGGAGCTGTTTTTT. Translating it yields CASSGDAGELFF. The rearrangement uses TRBV9 and TRBJ2-2; no firm D call. This CDR3 comprises 12 residues. The V end was cut by 3 bases, the J end by 6 bases, with 6 bases between. The germline V gene has CDR1 SGDLS and CDR2 YYNGEE.

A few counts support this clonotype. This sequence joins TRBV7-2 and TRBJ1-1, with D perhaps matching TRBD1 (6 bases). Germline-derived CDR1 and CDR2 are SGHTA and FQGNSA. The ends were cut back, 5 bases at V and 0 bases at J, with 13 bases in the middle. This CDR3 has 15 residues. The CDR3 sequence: CASSPTTGMNTEAFF. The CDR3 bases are TGTGCCAGCAGCCCAACGACAGGTATGAACACTGAAGCTTTCTTT. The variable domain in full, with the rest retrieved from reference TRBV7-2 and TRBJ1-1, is GAGVSQSPSNKVTEKGKDVELRCDPISGHTALYWYRQSLGQGLEFLIYFQGNSAPDKSGLPSDRFSAERTGGSVSTLTIQRTQQEDSAVYLCASSPTTGMNTEAFFGQGTRLTVV.

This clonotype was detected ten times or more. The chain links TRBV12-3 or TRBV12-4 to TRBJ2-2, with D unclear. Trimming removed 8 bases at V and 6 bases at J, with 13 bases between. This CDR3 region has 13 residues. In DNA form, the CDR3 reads TGTGCCAGCCAGGACGGGCGACCCGGGGAGCTGTTTTTT. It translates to CASQDGRPGELFF.

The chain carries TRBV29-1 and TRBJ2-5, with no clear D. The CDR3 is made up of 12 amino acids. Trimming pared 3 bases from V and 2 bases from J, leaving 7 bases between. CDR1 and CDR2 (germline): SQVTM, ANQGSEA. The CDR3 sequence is CSVDMGQETQYF. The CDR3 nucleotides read TGCAGCGTTGATATGGGGCAAGAGACCCAGTACTTC.

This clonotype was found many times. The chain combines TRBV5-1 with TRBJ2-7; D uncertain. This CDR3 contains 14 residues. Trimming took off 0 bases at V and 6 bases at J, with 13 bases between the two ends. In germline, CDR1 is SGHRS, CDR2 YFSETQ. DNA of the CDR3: TGCGCCAGCAGCTTGGGGCAGGTGCTCAGCGAGCAGTACTTC. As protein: CASSLGQVLSEQYF. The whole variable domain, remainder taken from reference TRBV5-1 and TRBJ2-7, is KAGVTQTPRYLIKTRGQQVTLSCSPISGHRSVSWYQQTPGQGLQFLFEYFSETQRNKGNFPGRFSGRQFSNSRSEMNVSTLELGDSALYLCASSLGQVLSEQYFGPGTRLTVT.

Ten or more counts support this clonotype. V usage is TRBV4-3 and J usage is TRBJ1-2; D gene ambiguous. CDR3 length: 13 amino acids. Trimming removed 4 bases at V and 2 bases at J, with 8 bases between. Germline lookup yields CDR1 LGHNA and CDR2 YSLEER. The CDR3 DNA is TGCGCCAGCAGCCCGGAACGCAACTATGGCTACACCTTC. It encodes CASSPERNYGYTF.

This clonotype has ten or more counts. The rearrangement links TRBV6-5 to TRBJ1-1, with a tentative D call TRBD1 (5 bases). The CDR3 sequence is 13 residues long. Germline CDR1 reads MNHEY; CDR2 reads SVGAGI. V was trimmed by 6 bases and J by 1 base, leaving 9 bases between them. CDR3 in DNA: TGTGCCAGCAGGGGAGGGGCGAACACTGAAGCTTTCTTT. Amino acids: CASRGGANTEAFF.

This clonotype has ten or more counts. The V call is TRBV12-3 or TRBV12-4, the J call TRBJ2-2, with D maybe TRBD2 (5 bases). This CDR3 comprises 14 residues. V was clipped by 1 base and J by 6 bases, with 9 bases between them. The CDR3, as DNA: TGTGCCAGCAGTTTAGGCACTAGTTCCGGGGAGCTGTTTTTT. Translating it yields CASSLGTSSGELFF.

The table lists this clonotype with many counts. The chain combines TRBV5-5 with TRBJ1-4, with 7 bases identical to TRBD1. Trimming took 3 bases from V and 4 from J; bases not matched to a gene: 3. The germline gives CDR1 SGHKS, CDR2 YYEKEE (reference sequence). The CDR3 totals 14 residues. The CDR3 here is CASSSGQLNEKLFF. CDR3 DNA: TGTGCCAGCAGCTCGGGACAGCTTAATGAAAAACTGTTTTTT.

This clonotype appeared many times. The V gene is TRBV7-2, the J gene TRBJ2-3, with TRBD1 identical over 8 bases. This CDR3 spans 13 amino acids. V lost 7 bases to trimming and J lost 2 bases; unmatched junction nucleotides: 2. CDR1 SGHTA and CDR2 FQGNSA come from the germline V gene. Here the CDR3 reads CASKQGDTDTQYF. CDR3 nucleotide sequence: TGTGCCAGCAAACAGGGGGACACAGATACGCAGTATTTT.

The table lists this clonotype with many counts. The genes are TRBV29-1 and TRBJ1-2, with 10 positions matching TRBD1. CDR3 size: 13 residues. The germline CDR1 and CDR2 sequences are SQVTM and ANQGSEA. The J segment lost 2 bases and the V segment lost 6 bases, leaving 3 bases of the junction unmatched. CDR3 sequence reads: CSVGTGDNYGYTF. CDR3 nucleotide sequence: TGCAGCGTGGGGACAGGGGACAACTATGGCTACACCTTC.

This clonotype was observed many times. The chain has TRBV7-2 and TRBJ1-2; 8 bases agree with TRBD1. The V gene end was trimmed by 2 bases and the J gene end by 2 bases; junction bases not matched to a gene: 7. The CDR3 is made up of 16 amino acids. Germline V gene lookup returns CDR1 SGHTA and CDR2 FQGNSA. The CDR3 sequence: CASSLSGGAGNYGYTF. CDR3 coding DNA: TGTGCCAGCAGCTTATCAGGGGGCGCCGGAAACTATGGCTACACCTTC. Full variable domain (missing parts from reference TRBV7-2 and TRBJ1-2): GAGVSQSPSNKVTEKGKDVELRCDPISGHTALYWYRQSLGQGLEFLIYFQGNSAPDKSGLPSDRFSAERTGGSVSTLTIQRTQQEDSAVYLCASSLSGGAGNYGYTFGSGTRLTVV.

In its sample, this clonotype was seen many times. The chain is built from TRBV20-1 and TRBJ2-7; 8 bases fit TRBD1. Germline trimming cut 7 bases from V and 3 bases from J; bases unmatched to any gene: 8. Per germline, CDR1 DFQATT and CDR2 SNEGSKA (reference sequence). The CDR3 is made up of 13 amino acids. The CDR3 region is CSVTGGNRYEQYF. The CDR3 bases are TGCAGTGTCACAGGGGGGAACCGCTACGAGCAGTACTTC.

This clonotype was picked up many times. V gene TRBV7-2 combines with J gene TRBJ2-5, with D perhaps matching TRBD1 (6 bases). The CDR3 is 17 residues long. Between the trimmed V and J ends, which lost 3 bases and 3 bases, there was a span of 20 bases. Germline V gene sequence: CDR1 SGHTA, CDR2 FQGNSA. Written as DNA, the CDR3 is TGTGCCAGCAGCTTGGGGACCCTCGGGACACCTAAAGAGACCCAGTACTTC. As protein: CASSLGTLGTPKETQYF.